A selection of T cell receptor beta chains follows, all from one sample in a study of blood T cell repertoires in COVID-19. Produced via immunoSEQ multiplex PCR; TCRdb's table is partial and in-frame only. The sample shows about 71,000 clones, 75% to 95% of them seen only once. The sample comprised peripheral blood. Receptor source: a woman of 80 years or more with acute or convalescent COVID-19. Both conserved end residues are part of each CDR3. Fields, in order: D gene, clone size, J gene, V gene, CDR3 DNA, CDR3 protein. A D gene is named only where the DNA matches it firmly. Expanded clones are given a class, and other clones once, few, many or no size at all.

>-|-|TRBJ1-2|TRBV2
TGTGCCAGCAGAAGGGGGGGGTCTCCCTTCGGCTACACCTTC
CASRRGGSPFGYTF
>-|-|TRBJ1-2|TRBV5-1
TGCGCCAGCAGCTTCGGGGGGCGTGGGGCTGACTATGGCTACACCTTC
CASSFGGRGADYGYTF
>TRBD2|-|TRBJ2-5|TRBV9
TGTGCCAGCAGCGTAGAAGCTAGCGGGGTAGAGACCCAGTACTTC
CASSVEASGVETQYF
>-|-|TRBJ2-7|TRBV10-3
TGTGCCACCCAAACAGGGTTGTGGGGCGAGCAGTACTTC
CATQTGLWGEQYF
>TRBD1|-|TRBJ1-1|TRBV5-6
TGTGCCAGCAGCTGGAACAGGGGGACTGAAGCTTTCTTT
CASSWNRGTEAFF
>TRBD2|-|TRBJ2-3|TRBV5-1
TGCGCCAGCAGCTTGGCCGTCGCGGGGGGGCCAAACACAGATACGCAGTATTTT
CASSLAVAGGPNTDTQYF
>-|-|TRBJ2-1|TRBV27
TGTGCCAGCAGTTTAGGGTACGGCTTGGGCCGCGGGACCTACAATGAGCAGTTCTTC
CASSLGYGLGRGTYNEQFF
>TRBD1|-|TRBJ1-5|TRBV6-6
TGTGCCAGCAGAGACAGGGGGTGGGGCAATCAGCCCCAGCATTTT
CASRDRGWGNQPQHF
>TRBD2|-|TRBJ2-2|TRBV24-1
TGTGCCACCAGTGATGGACGACAGCGGGGGGCCGCGAACACCGGGGAGCTGTTTTTT
CATSDGRQRGAANTGELFF
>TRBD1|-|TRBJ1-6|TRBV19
TGTGCCAGTAGTTTCGACAGGGGATCCGCCCTGAATTCACCCCTCCACTTT
CASSFDRGSALNSPLHF
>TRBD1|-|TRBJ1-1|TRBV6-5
TGTGCCAGCAGGGACCCGGGGACAGGGGGCACTGAAGCTTTCTTT
CASRDPGTGGTEAFF
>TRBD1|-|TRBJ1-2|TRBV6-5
TGTGCCAGCAGTACCAACAGGGGGGGTAACTATGGCTACACCTTC
CASSTNRGGNYGYTF
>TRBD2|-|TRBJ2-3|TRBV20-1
TGCAGTGCAAGTGGGACTAGCGGGGAAGAGGATACGCAGTATTTT
CSASGTSGEEDTQYF
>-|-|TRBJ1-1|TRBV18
TGTGCCAGCTCACCGGGAAAAGTAGCGGACACTGAAGCTTTCTTT
CASSPGKVADTEAFF
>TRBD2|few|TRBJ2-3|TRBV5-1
TGCGCCAGCAGCCCCGTAGCGGGTCCTAGCACAGATACGCAGTATTTT
CASSPVAGPSTDTQYF
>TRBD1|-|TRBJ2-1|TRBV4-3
TGCGCCAGCAGCCCCCGACAGGGGGAGCAGTTCTTC
CASSPRQGEQFF
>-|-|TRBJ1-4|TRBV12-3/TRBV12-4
TGTGCCAGCAGTTTAACGGGAGGTGAAAAACTGTTTTTT
CASSLTGGEKLFF
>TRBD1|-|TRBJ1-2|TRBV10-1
TGCGCCAGCAGTGAGTCGAGGACAGGCCGCGGCTACACCTTC
CASSESRTGRGYTF
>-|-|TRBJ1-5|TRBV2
TGTGCCAGCGCCCCTGACTGGGGCAATCAGCCCCAGCATTTT
CASAPDWGNQPQHF
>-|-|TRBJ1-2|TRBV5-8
TGTGCCAGCAGCTTCGGGGCCCGGGAGGGGGGCTACACCTTC
CASSFGAREGGYTF
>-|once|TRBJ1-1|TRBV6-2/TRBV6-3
TGTGCCAGCAGTTCCCCGGGGAGGGGGACTGAAGCTTTCTTT
CASSSPGRGTEAFF
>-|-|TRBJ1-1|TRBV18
TGTGCCAGCCGGGAACAGCCCAACACTGAAGCTTTCTTT
CASREQPNTEAFF
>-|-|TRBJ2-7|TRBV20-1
TGCAGTGCTAGTTTGGGACAAGACTACGAGCAGTACTTC
CSASLGQDYEQYF
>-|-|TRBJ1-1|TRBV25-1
TGTGCCAGCAGTGAAGGGGGGAGAAACACTGAAGCTTTCTTT
CASSEGGRNTEAFF
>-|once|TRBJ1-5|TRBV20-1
TGCAGTGCTAGTTTCGTCGGGAATAGCAATCAGCCCCAGCATTTT
CSASFVGNSNQPQHF
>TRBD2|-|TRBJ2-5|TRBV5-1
TGCGCCAGCAGCGTGGCGGGGGGGCCGGGAGAGACCCAGTACTTC
CASSVAGGPGETQYF
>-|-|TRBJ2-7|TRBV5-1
TGCGCCAGCAGCTTGGGAGGTCTGACCTACGAGCAGTACTTC
CASSLGGLTYEQYF